This T cell receptor (beta chain) was captured by sequencing in a study of blood T cell repertoires in COVID-19. V was clipped by 10 bases and J by 2 bases; unmatched bases: 11. This CDR3 has 15 residues. Germline CDR1 ENHRY, CDR2 SYGVKD. Profiling relied on immunoSEQ multiplex PCR, and the TCRdb table lists in-frame clones only, not all of them. The sample contains about 380,000 clones, approximately 81% of which appear only once. The V and J genes are TRBV10-3 and TRBJ2-3, with TRBD2 matching over 8 bases. Input material: peripheral blood. The TCR sequence derives from a woman aged 18-30 years with acute or convalescent COVID-19. CDR3 bases: TGTGCCACGGGACTGGCGGGGGGTTTCACAGATACGCAGTATTTT. This gives the protein CATGLAGGFTDTQYF.